This T cell receptor (beta chain) was retrieved from a study of shared clonotypes between healthy human individuals. Clones were sequenced by immunoSEQ multiplex PCR, and TCRdb holds only the in-frame ones, with some missing. The sample yields 330,000 or so clones, approximately 74% seen once. The germline V gene has CDR1 WNHNN and CDR2 SYGVQD (reference sequence). Trimming took 2 bases from V and 5 from J, leaving 12 bases between them. This CDR3 has 14 residues. Sequenced: memory CD4+ T cells sorted from blood. As for subset: CD45RA-negative fraction. V gene TRBV10-1 combines with J gene TRBJ2-5; D tentatively reads TRBD1 or TRBD2 (5 bases each). This TCR was recovered from a young man in good health. The CDR3 protein is CASSEGGVGETQYF. The CDR3 coding sequence is TGCGCCAGCAGTGAGGGGGGAGTAGGGGAGACCCAGTACTTC.